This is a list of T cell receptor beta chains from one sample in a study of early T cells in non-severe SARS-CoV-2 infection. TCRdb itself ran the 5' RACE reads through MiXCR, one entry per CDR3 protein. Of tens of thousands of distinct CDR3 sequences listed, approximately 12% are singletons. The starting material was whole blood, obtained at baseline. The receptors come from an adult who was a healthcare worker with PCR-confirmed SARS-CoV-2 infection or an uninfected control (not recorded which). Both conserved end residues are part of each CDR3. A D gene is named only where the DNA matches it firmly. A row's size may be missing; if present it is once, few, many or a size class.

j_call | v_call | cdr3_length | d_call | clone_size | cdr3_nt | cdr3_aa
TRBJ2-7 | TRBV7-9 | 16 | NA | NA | TGTGCCAGCAGCCCCCGAACCCGGGACCGAGCCTACGAGCAGTACTTC | CASSPRTRDRAYEQYF
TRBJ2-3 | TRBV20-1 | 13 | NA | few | TGCAGTGTTGTATGGCCCAACACAGATACGCAGTATTTT | CSVVWPNTDTQYF
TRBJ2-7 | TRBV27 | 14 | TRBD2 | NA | TGTGCCAGCAGTCGAAGCGGGAGTGTCTACGAGCAGTACTTC | CASSRSGSVYEQYF
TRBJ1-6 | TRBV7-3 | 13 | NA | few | TGTGCCAGCAGCCCGCGGACAGCTTCACCCCTCCACTTT | CASSPRTASPLHF
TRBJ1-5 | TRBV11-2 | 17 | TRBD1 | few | TGTGCCAGCAGCTCCCCCCCCGGGACAGGGGGTAATCAGCCCCAGCATTTT | CASSSPPGTGGNQPQHF
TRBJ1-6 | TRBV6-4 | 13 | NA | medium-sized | TGTGCCAGCAGTGAAAGAGAGAATTCACCCCTCCACTTT | CASSERENSPLHF
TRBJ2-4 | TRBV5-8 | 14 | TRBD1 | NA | TGTGCCAGCAGCTCAACAGGGGGCCCATTCATTCAGTACTTC | CASSSTGGPFIQYF
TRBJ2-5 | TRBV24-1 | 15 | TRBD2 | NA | TGTGCCACCAGTTTAGCGGGAGACTTAATGGGGACCCAGTACTTC | CATSLAGDLMGTQYF
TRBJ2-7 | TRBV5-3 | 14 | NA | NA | TGTGCCAGAAGCGTACCCGGGAGAATCTACGAGCAGTACTTC | CARSVPGRIYEQYF
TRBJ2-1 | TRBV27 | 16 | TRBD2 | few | TGTGCCAGCAGTCAAAATAGCGGGAGCTTGTACAATGAGCAGTTCTTC | CASSQNSGSLYNEQFF
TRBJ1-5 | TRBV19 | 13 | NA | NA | TGTGCCAGTACCCCTCGGGGGAGTCAGCCCCAGCATTTT | CASTPRGSQPQHF
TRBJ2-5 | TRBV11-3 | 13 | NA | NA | TGTGCCAGCAGCCGGACGGATGGAGAGACCCAGTACTTC | CASSRTDGETQYF
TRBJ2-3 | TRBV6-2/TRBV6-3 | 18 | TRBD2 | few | TGTGCCAGCAGGGCCTTGAAGACTAGCGGGAGTTCAACAGATACGCAGTATTTT | CASRALKTSGSSTDTQYF
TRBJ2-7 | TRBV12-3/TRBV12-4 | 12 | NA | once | TGTGCCAGCAGTCTAACCAAGGACCTGCGCTACTTC | CASSLTKDLRYF
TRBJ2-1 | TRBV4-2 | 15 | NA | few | TGTGCCAGCAGCCAAATTAGAGGCTCCTACAATGAGCAGTTCTTC | CASSQIRGSYNEQFF
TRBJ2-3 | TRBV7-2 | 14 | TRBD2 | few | TGTGCCAGCAGCTGGACTAGCGGGAGGGATACGCAGTATTTT | CASSWTSGRDTQYF
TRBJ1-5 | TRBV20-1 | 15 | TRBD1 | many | TGCAGTGCAACAAGGACAGGGGTCACCAATCAGCCCCAGCATTTT | CSATRTGVTNQPQHF
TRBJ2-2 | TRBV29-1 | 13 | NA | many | TGCAGCGTTGAACCACAGAACACCGGGGAGCTGTTTTTT | CSVEPQNTGELFF
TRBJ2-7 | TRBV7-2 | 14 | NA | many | TGTGCCAGCAGCTTAGAGGGTTTAGCCTACGAGCAGTACTTC | CASSLEGLAYEQYF
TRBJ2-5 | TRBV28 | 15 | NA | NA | TGTGCCAGCAGTTTATTTCGATTGAGCGGAGAGACCCAGTACTTC | CASSLFRLSGETQYF
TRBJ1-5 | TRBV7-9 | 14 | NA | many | TGTGCCAGCAGCCCCTCCAATGGCGGCCAGCCCCAGCATTTT | CASSPSNGGQPQHF
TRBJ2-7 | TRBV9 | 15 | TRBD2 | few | TGTGCCAGCAGCCCCACCGGGACTACTAACTACGAGCAGTACTTC | CASSPTGTTNYEQYF
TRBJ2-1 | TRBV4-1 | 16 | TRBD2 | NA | TGCGCCAGCAGCCAAGACCTAGCGGGGTCCCCCAATGAGCAGTTCTTC | CASSQDLAGSPNEQFF
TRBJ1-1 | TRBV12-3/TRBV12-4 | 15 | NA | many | TGTGCCAGCAGTTCCGGCGGGGGGCGAAGGTCTGAAGCTTTCTTT | CASSSGGGRRSEAFF